This TCR beta chain was captured in a study of cytomegalovirus exposure and HLA in healthy donors. While unrecorded immune exposures were likely, the donors were nominally healthy when sampled. PCR amplification relied on 60 Vbeta primers (plus 13 Jbeta primers). Profiling relied on immunoSEQ multiplex PCR, and the TCRdb table lists in-frame clones only, not all of them. Of about 150,000 clones in the sample, about 82% are singletons; the top ten hold about 4.9%. Germline CDR1 and CDR2: SGHKS and YYEKEE (reference sequence). Trimming took 5 bases from V and 6 from J, leaving 17 bases between them. The CDR3 extends over 14 amino acids.

The rearrangement links TRBV5-5 to TRBJ1-1; TRBD1 might be the D (6 bases). The sequence derives from a man under 40 in good health. The sequenced sample was PBMCs. The CDR3 reads CASSIRGAQPEAFF. DNA of the CDR3: TGTGCCAGCAGTATTCGGGGGGCTCAGCCTGAAGCTTTCTTT.